These 5 T cell receptor beta chains were all obtained from the same sample, sequenced in a study of tumor and adjacent non-tumor tissue in lung cancer. A modified ARM-PCR protocol with three rounds of nested PCR amplified TCRbeta. TCRdb passed the multiplex PCR reads through MiXCR, listing each CDR3 protein once. This sample carries under 150,000 distinct CDR3 sequences, approximately 66% of them seen once, and the ten largest clones take about 20%. RNA was extracted from bulk tissue without any cell sorting. The sample consisted of lung tumor tissue. The receptors were gathered from a man in his 60s with small cell lung cancer.

This clonotype was observed at least ten times. V usage is TRBV29-1 and J usage is TRBJ2-2; the D is unclear. The V end lost 4 bases, the J end lost 3 bases, and 3 bases lay between the germline ends. The CDR3 is 11 residues long. The germline V gene has CDR1 SQVTM and CDR2 ANQGSEA. In DNA, the CDR3 is TGCAGCGTTGTAGACACCGGGGAGCTGTTTTTT. Translating gives CSVVDTGELFF.

In the case of this clonotype: A junction end diverges from the germline sequence, so it may reflect a read error. This sequence joins TRBV29-1 and TRBJ2-5; 10 bases agree with TRBD2. This CDR3 has 14 residues. Germline assignment: CDR1 SQVTM and CDR2 ANQGSEA. CDR3 sequence reads: CTVELAGRAETQYF. The CDR3 DNA is TGCACCGTTGAACTAGCGGGAAGAGCAGAGACCCAGTACTTC.

CDR3 sequence reads: CASSQDRRGRVGTEAFF. The CDR3 DNA is TGTGCCAGCAGCCAAGATCGTAGGGGGCGTGTAGGGACTGAAGCTTTCTTT. The chain is built from TRBV4-2 and TRBJ1-1, with TRBD1 identical over 7 bases. Germline V gene sequence: CDR1 LGHNA, CDR2 YNFKEQ. The CDR3 spans 17 residues. Germline trimming cut 0 bases from V and 5 bases from J; bases unmatched to any gene: 12.

Concerning this clonotype: This may be a read error: a much more frequent sequence differs by one nucleotide. The missing conserved phenylalanine or tryptophan at the end of this CDR3 makes a read error likely. This chain joins TRBV4-1 and TRBJ2-7, with D possibly being TRBD2 (6 bases). Germline V CDR1 and CDR2: MGHRA, YSYEKL. The germline V and J ends were trimmed by 0 bases and 2 bases, with 11 bases remaining between them. CDR3 length: 15 amino acids. Here the CDR3 reads CASSQEWTNTYEQYS. The CDR3 nucleotides are TGCGCCAGCAGCCAAGAGTGGACTAACACCTACGAGCAGTACTCC.

This clonotype has just one count. One junction end disagrees with the germline gene, perhaps due to a read error. The chain uses TRBV12-3 or TRBV12-4 and TRBJ1-6, with D possibly matching TRBD1 (5 bases). CDR3 size: 16 residues. The CDR3 protein is CAGSLRRGGYNSPLHF. As DNA, the CDR3 is TGTGCCGGCAGCCTCCGCCGGGGGGGCTATAATTCACCCCTCCACTTT.